This T cell receptor (beta chain) was captured in a study of T cell responses to AZD1222 COVID-19 vaccine. Study conclusions and caveats: At baseline, seropositivity was found in only a handful of AZD1222 recipients.

The assay was immunoSEQ multiplex PCR, and TCRdb's table has in-frame clones only and misses some. The sample has about 200,000 clones; more than 80% are singletons. CDR3 length: 15 amino acids. V was pared by 4 bases and J by 2 bases, with 12 bases between. Looked up from germline, CDR1 is KGHSH and CDR2 is LQKENI. This clone was seen just once. What it recognizes is unknown. This receptor was taken from an adult who received the MenACWY meningococcal vaccine as a control. The chain is built from TRBV18 and TRBJ1-5; TRBD1 might be the D (5 bases). This specimen was peripheral blood, taken 28 days after the second dose of the MenACWY control vaccine. The chain's CDR3 is CASSLGGRGNQPQHF. CDR3 in DNA: TGTGCCAGCTCACTTGGGGGAAGGGGCAATCAGCCCCAGCATTTT.